Included here is one T cell receptor beta chain sequence, with context. Its antigen remains unidentified. Germline assignment: CDR1 SGDLS and CDR2 YYNGEE. V dropped 0 bases and J dropped 0; count of bases not matched to a gene: 15. The CDR3 is 20 residues long. This record comes from a study of cytomegalovirus exposure and HLA in healthy donors. General study points: Among the CMV-associated chains, a few were confirmed in vitro as specific for CMV antigens. In a later analysis, TCR beta V- and J-gene trimming showed a link to a missense DCLRE1C variant. In a later analysis, at a false discovery rate of 0.05, 16,951 TCR beta sequences were associated with HLA alleles.

This PCR relied on a set of 60 Vbeta primers and 13 Jbeta primers. Authors' analysis steps: Later reanalysis found roughly 80 million unique TCR beta chains, some 10 million of them shared. The repertoire was sequenced with immunoSEQ multiplex PCR; TCRdb's copy has only in-frame clones and lacks some. That table gives V, J and clone size, and the DNA gave D and trimming. The data contain approximately 160,000 clones, approximately 72% of them singletons. This sequence was found in a man aged 50 to 59 in good health and CMV-seronegative. This chain links TRBV9 with TRBJ2-5; 9 bases line up with TRBD2. Sequencing was done on a sample of PBMCs. This CDR3 is CASSVDGDPRASGNQETQYF. CDR3 sequence (DNA): TGTGCCAGCAGCGTAGATGGGGATCCTCGGGCTAGCGGGAACCAAGAGACCCAGTACTTC.